Listed below are T cell receptor beta chains from one sample, sequenced in a study of beta chain features in type 1 diabetes. Libraries were prepared by immunoSEQ multiplex PCR; TCRdb keeps only in-frame clonotypes and omits some of them. The top ten hold approximately 6.7% of the sample, which has about 320,000 clones, 14% seen once. The source material was central memory CD4+ T cells from blood. These receptors came from a man aged 25-45 years in good health. CDR3s include the opening cysteine and the closing phenylalanine or tryptophan. A D gene is named only where the DNA matches it firmly. Some rows have no size entry. The others give once, few or many, or a class for an expanded clone.

j_call | v_call | clone_size | cdr3_length | d_call | cdr3_aa | cdr3_nt
TRBJ2-2 | TRBV4-3 | few | 15 | NA | CASSQEAGNTGELFF | TGCGCCAGCAGCCAAGAAGCAGGGAACACCGGGGAGCTGTTTTTT
TRBJ2-1 | TRBV30 | few | 12 | NA | CAWSVSGNEQFF | TGTGCCTGGAGTGTAAGCGGCAATGAGCAGTTCTTC
TRBJ1-1 | TRBV15 | many | 13 | NA | CATSRDRVTEAFF | TGTGCCACCAGCAGAGACAGGGTTACTGAAGCTTTCTTT
TRBJ2-7 | TRBV6-1 | NA | 12 | NA | CASSDKGYEQYF | TGTGCCAGCAGTGATAAGGGTTACGAGCAGTACTTC
TRBJ2-7 | TRBV27 | few | 15 | TRBD2 | CASSLAADSSYEQYF | TGTGCCAGCAGCCTAGCGGCAGATAGCTCCTACGAGCAGTACTTC
TRBJ2-2 | TRBV9 | NA | 15 | TRBD1 | CASSETGGAVGELFF | TGTGCCAGCAGCGAAACAGGGGGCGCGGTCGGGGAGCTGTTTTTT
TRBJ2-5 | TRBV6-6 | NA | 15 | NA | CASRRHETNWETQYF | TGTGCCAGCAGGAGACACGAGACAAACTGGGAGACCCAGTACTTC
TRBJ1-1 | TRBV2 | few | 14 | TRBD1 | CASRTQGAGTEAFF | TGTGCCAGCAGGACGCAGGGGGCTGGCACTGAAGCTTTCTTT
TRBJ2-3 | TRBV7-2 | NA | 16 | NA | CASSLASGTATDTQYF | TGTGCCAGCAGCTTAGCCTCCGGGACTGCCACAGATACGCAGTATTTT
TRBJ1-2 | TRBV27 | NA | 13 | NA | CASSFGGTGGYTF | TGTGCCAGCAGTTTCGGAGGGACGGGTGGCTACACCTTC
TRBJ2-5 | TRBV6-1 | few | 16 | NA | CASSARWGASQETQYF | TGTGCCAGCAGTGCTAGATGGGGGGCTAGTCAAGAGACCCAGTACTTC
TRBJ1-4 | TRBV4-3 | few | 15 | NA | CASSQDKGYFEKLFF | TGCGCCAGCAGCCAAGACAAGGGGTATTTTGAAAAACTGTTTTTT
TRBJ2-2 | TRBV7-2 | NA | 14 | TRBD1 | CASSLPTGGGELFF | TGTGCCAGCAGCTTGCCGACAGGGGGCGGGGAGCTGTTTTTT
TRBJ2-2 | TRBV2 | few | 15 | TRBD2 | CASSEGLAGAGELFF | TGTGCCAGCAGTGAGGGACTAGCGGGAGCCGGGGAGCTGTTTTTT
TRBJ2-1 | TRBV9 | few | 16 | TRBD2 | CASNVGGPSGRNEQFF | TGTGCCAGCAACGTCGGTGGTCCTAGCGGGAGAAATGAGCAGTTCTTC
TRBJ1-5 | TRBV14 | NA | 15 | NA | CASSQGDLGDQPQHF | TGTGCCAGCAGCCAAGGGGATTTGGGGGATCAGCCCCAGCATTTT
TRBJ2-3 | TRBV9 | NA | 15 | TRBD2 | CASSLAASGRHTQYF | TGTGCCAGCAGCTTGGCCGCTAGCGGGAGGCATACGCAGTATTTT
TRBJ2-5 | TRBV11-2 | few | 14 | TRBD1 | CASSLGGQAKTQYF | TGTGCCAGCAGCTTAGGGGGACAGGCCAAGACCCAGTACTTC
TRBJ1-4 | TRBV5-6 | NA | 15 | NA | CASSLFQVGGEKLFF | TGTGCCAGCAGCTTGTTCCAGGTAGGAGGCGAAAAACTGTTTTTT
TRBJ2-3 | TRBV27 | NA | 17 | NA | CASSWLDSLSSTDTQYF | TGTGCCAGCAGCTGGTTAGACAGTCTCTCTAGCACAGATACGCAGTATTTT
TRBJ2-7 | TRBV11-2 | few | 13 | TRBD1 | CASSEGQGYEQYF | TGTGCCAGCAGCGAAGGACAGGGCTACGAGCAGTACTTC
TRBJ2-2 | TRBV11-3 | NA | 16 | NA | CASSSISVRGFGELFF | TGTGCCAGCAGCTCAATATCCGTCAGGGGATTCGGGGAGCTGTTTTTT
TRBJ2-5 | TRBV7-2 | NA | 15 | TRBD1 | CASSRRGTGEETQYF | TGTGCCAGCAGCCGACGCGGGACAGGGGAAGAGACCCAGTACTTC
TRBJ1-6 | TRBV14 | few | 15 | NA | CASSQDTVPGSPLHF | TGTGCCAGCAGCCAAGACACAGTTCCAGGTTCACCCCTCCACTTT
TRBJ1-2 | TRBV18 | few | 14 | NA | CASSSRESSDGYTF | TGTGCCAGCTCCTCCAGGGAGTCCTCCGATGGCTACACCTTC
TRBJ2-5 | TRBV4-2 | NA | 12 | NA | CASSLSLETQYF | TGTGCCAGCAGCTTGTCGTTGGAGACCCAGTACTTC
TRBJ2-7 | TRBV4-1 | few | 14 | NA | CASSQGYRQYEQYF | TGCGCCAGCAGCCAAGGTTACAGACAGTACGAGCAGTACTTC